The clone carrying this T cell receptor (beta chain) was detected a few times. The CDR3 has 16 residues. V shed 4 bases and J 10 bases; nucleotides not matched to a gene: 12. Germline assignment: CDR1 LNHDA and CDR2 SQIVND (reference sequence). The time point denotes: newly diagnosed GD, antithyroid drugs for less than 3 months. From PBMCs, RNA was extracted and then used to make the TCR library. The data stem from a study of regulatory T cells in long-lasting Graves disease. Construction of TCR beta libraries relied on iRepertoire HTBI primers and on Arm-PCR targeting CDR3 regions. Using its own MiXCR run on the multiplex PCR reads, TCRdb lists one record per CDR3 protein. The repertoire has around 330,000 distinct CDR3 sequences, 15% to 20% of them found once; the top ten carry about 36%.

The TCR originated in a female donor with Graves disease. The chain is built from TRBV19 and TRBJ2-1, with 11 bases that match TRBD2. This specimen consisted of peripheral blood mononuclear cells (PBMCs), obtained at new diagnosis, from a patient treated with antithyroid drugs. The CDR3 protein is CASSTTGTSGGGEQFF. CDR3 in DNA: TGTGCCAGTAGTACAACCGGGACTAGCGGAGGGGGGGAGCAGTTCTTC.